This T cell receptor beta chain was obtained from a study of PD-1 blockade in classical Hodgkin lymphoma. Regarding this clone: Its antigen is not known.

Method: immunoSEQ multiplex PCR; TCRdb's copy keeps in-frame clones and lacks some. The sample yields roughly 21,000 clones, about 87% seen once. Time point of the sample: newly diagnosed, previously untreated cHL patient sample. Isolation of CD8+ T cells from thawed PBMCs used magnetic negative selection. For comparison, PBMCs from newly diagnosed, untreated classical Hodgkin lymphoma were used. Whole-study results and caveats: Differences between repertoires have undefined causes, possibly disease activity or prior therapy. Lower baseline TCR diversity was reported for newly diagnosed patients than for healthy donors.

V was pared by 8 bases and J by 6 bases, with 9 bases of the junction left unmatched. The CDR3 extends over 13 amino acids. From germline, CDR1 is MNHNS and CDR2 SASEGT. The sequence was collected from a human donor with classical Hodgkin lymphoma. The gene calls are TRBV6-1 and TRBJ1-1; TRBD1 aligns across 7 bases. Sequenced input: CD8+ T cells from blood. CDR3 region: CASPHRGGSEAFF. DNA of the CDR3: TGTGCCAGCCCGCACAGGGGAGGGTCTGAAGCTTTCTTT.